The rows below give T cell receptor beta chains drawn from one sample of a study of shared clonotypes between healthy human individuals. Profiling relied on immunoSEQ multiplex PCR, and the TCRdb table lists in-frame clones only, not all of them. The table lists over 2 million clones, roughly 94% of them singletons. Sample: naive CD4+ T cells sorted from blood. These receptors originate from a man aged 18 to 29 in good health. Both conserved end residues are part of each CDR3. D genes are given only for firm matches. The size entry is marked missing in some rows and otherwise reads once, few, many or a size class.

j_gene: TRBJ1-1; v_gene: TRBV5-1; d_gene: NA; abundance: NA; CDR3nt: TGCGCCAGCAGCTTGGAGGAGCCGCTGGGGACTGAAGCTTTCTTT; CDR3aa: CASSLEEPLGTEAFF
j_gene: TRBJ1-2; v_gene: TRBV5-1; d_gene: NA; abundance: NA; CDR3nt: TGCGCCAGCAGCTTGGCCTCCCCGGGAAACTATGGCTACACCTTC; CDR3aa: CASSLASPGNYGYTF
j_gene: TRBJ1-2; v_gene: TRBV5-4; d_gene: NA; abundance: NA; CDR3nt: TGTGCCAGCAGCTTGGTATCCGGCTATGGCTACACCTTC; CDR3aa: CASSLVSGYGYTF
j_gene: TRBJ2-3; v_gene: TRBV5-1; d_gene: NA; abundance: few; CDR3nt: TGCGCCAGCAGCTTGGTGGATACGCAGTATTTT; CDR3aa: CASSLVDTQYF
j_gene: TRBJ2-7; v_gene: TRBV20-1; d_gene: NA; abundance: NA; CDR3nt: TGCAGTGCTAGGTCAAGGGTCGGGCAGTACTTC; CDR3aa: CSARSRVGQYF
j_gene: TRBJ2-7; v_gene: TRBV27; d_gene: NA; abundance: NA; CDR3nt: TGTGCCAGCAGTTCCACCCGGCTGGGGGGACCCCACGAGCAGTACTTC; CDR3aa: CASSSTRLGGPHEQYF
j_gene: TRBJ1-1; v_gene: TRBV15; d_gene: TRBD1; abundance: NA; CDR3nt: TGTGCCACCAGCAGAGATCTAACCCACCCGGACAGGCCCACTGAAGCTTTCTTT; CDR3aa: CATSRDLTHPDRPTEAFF
j_gene: TRBJ1-5; v_gene: TRBV6-6; d_gene: NA; abundance: NA; CDR3nt: TGTGCCAGCGGAAACCCATTTCGGAGGGGTAACCAGCCCCAGCATTTT; CDR3aa: CASGNPFRRGNQPQHF
j_gene: TRBJ2-7; v_gene: TRBV12-5; d_gene: NA; abundance: NA; CDR3nt: TGTGCTAGTGGTTTGGTACTGCGGGGACCGAGCTCCTACGAGCAGTACTTC; CDR3aa: CASGLVLRGPSSYEQYF
j_gene: TRBJ2-4; v_gene: TRBV5-1; d_gene: NA; abundance: NA; CDR3nt: TGCGCCAGCAGCTTGTCGGGGCTCATTCAGTACTTC; CDR3aa: CASSLSGLIQYF
j_gene: TRBJ1-2; v_gene: TRBV5-1; d_gene: NA; abundance: NA; CDR3nt: TGCGCCAGCAGACGGGGTGGCTACACCTTC; CDR3aa: CASRRGGYTF
j_gene: TRBJ2-7; v_gene: TRBV7-2; d_gene: TRBD2; abundance: NA; CDR3nt: TGTGCCAGCAGCTTATCTATAGGACCCGGGGGGGAGCAGTACTTC; CDR3aa: CASSLSIGPGGEQYF
j_gene: TRBJ2-7; v_gene: TRBV28; d_gene: TRBD1; abundance: NA; CDR3nt: TGTGCCAGCCTCCGGGACAGGGTGCACGAGCAGTACTTC; CDR3aa: CASLRDRVHEQYF
j_gene: TRBJ2-7; v_gene: TRBV5-4; d_gene: TRBD2; abundance: NA; CDR3nt: TGTGCCAGCAGCGGCTCACCTGGACTAGCGGGGGCCTACGAGCAGTACTTC; CDR3aa: CASSGSPGLAGAYEQYF
j_gene: TRBJ2-7; v_gene: TRBV6-1; d_gene: NA; abundance: NA; CDR3nt: TGTGCCAGCACCCCGACAGGTGTGACCTACGAGCAGTACTTC; CDR3aa: CASTPTGVTYEQYF
j_gene: TRBJ2-5; v_gene: TRBV7-6; d_gene: TRBD1; abundance: NA; CDR3nt: TGTGCCAGCAGCAAGGGGGCCGAGACCCAGTACTTC; CDR3aa: CASSKGAETQYF
j_gene: TRBJ2-3; v_gene: TRBV5-1; d_gene: NA; abundance: once; CDR3nt: TGCGCCAGCAGCTTGGCCACGGGGAAAAGAGATACGCAGTATTTT; CDR3aa: CASSLATGKRDTQYF
j_gene: TRBJ1-2; v_gene: TRBV6-6; d_gene: TRBD1; abundance: NA; CDR3nt: TGTGCCAGCAGTCGACAGGGTAGCTATGGCTACACCTTC; CDR3aa: CASSRQGSYGYTF
j_gene: TRBJ1-4; v_gene: TRBV5-4; d_gene: NA; abundance: NA; CDR3nt: TGTGCCAGCAGCTTGCCGGGGGAAAAACTGTTTTTT; CDR3aa: CASSLPGEKLFF
j_gene: TRBJ2-3; v_gene: TRBV5-1; d_gene: NA; abundance: once; CDR3nt: TGCGCCAGCAGCTTCCGGGACCCCGGTGATACGCAGTATTTT; CDR3aa: CASSFRDPGDTQYF
j_gene: TRBJ1-4; v_gene: TRBV7-9; d_gene: TRBD1; abundance: once; CDR3nt: TGTGCCAGCAGCCTCGGGACAGACAATGAAAAACTGTTTTTT; CDR3aa: CASSLGTDNEKLFF
j_gene: TRBJ1-5; v_gene: TRBV4-1; d_gene: NA; abundance: NA; CDR3nt: TGCGCCAGCAGCCACCCAAGCACAGCGAGCAATCAGCCCCAGCATTTT; CDR3aa: CASSHPSTASNQPQHF
j_gene: TRBJ2-1; v_gene: TRBV5-4; d_gene: TRBD2; abundance: NA; CDR3nt: TGTGCCAGCAGCTTGGGCCCTCTAGCGGGAAGACAGAATGAGCAGTTCTTC; CDR3aa: CASSLGPLAGRQNEQFF